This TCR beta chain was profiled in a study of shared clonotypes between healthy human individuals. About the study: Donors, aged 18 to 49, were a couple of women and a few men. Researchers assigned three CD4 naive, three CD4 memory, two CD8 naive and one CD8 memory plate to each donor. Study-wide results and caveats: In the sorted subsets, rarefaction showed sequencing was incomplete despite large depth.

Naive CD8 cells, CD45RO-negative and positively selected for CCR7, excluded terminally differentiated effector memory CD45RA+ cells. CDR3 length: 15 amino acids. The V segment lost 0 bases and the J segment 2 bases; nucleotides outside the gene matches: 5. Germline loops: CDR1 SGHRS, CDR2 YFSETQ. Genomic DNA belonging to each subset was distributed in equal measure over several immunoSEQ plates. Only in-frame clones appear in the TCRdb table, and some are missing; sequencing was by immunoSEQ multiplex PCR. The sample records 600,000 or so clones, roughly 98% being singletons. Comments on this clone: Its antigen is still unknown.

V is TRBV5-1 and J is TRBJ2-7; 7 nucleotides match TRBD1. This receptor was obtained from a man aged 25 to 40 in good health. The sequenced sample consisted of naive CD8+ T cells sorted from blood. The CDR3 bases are TGCGCCAGCAGCTTGGCCACAGGGGAACCCTACGAGCAGTACTTC. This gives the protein CASSLATGEPYEQYF.